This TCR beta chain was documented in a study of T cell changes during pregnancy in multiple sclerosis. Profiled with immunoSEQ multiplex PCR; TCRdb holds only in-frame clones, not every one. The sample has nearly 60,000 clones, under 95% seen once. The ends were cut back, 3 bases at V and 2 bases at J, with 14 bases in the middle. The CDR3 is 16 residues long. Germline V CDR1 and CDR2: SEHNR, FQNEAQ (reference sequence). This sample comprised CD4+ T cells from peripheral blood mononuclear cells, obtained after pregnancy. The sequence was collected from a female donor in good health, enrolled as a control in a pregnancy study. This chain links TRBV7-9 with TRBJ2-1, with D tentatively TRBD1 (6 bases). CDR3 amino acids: CASSFSRGHPYNEQFF. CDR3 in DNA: TGTGCCAGCAGCTTTTCGAGGGGACACCCCTACAATGAGCAGTTCTTC.